This TCR beta chain was sequenced for a study of STAT5B mutations in CD4+ large granular lymphocyte leukemia. The CDR3 spans 14 residues. V was clipped by 3 bases and J by 1 base, with 9 bases between them. Germline CDR1 is SGHNT and CDR2 is YENEEA. Clones were read by immunoSEQ multiplex PCR, and TCRdb kept only the in-frame ones, dropping some. The repertoire holds 25,000 to 35,000 clones, around 74% seen once, with roughly 0.29% in the top ten. The J gene is TRBJ2-5, the V gene TRBV11-3, with D maybe TRBD1 (6 bases). The receptor was derived from a human donor in good health. Sequencing was done on a sample of CD4+ T cells from blood buffy coats. The CDR3 sequence is CASSFARGQETQYF. The CDR3 coding sequence is TGTGCCAGCAGCTTTGCCAGGGGCCAAGAGACCCAGTACTTC.